This T cell receptor (beta chain) was recorded in a study of blood T cell repertoires in COVID-19. On the study more broadly: Some COVID-19 samples were acute and others convalescent; all came from the United States, Italy and Spain.

The CDR3 contains 15 residues. CDR1 and CDR2 from the germline V gene are LNHDA and SQIVND (reference sequence). V was pared by 0 bases and J by 7 bases, with 13 bases between. Libraries were prepared by immunoSEQ multiplex PCR; TCRdb keeps only in-frame clonotypes and omits some of them. Here the sample spans under 350,000 clones, 85% being singletons. This clone was picked up one time. The sequenced material came from peripheral blood. The TCR was taken from a human donor in a cohort sampled during active COVID-19. V gene TRBV19 combines with J gene TRBJ2-1, with D maybe TRBD2 (6 bases). For the CDR3, the DNA is TGTGCCAGTAGTATAGATCTCGGGGGAAGGAATGAGCAGTTCTTC. Translation gives CASSIDLGGRNEQFF.